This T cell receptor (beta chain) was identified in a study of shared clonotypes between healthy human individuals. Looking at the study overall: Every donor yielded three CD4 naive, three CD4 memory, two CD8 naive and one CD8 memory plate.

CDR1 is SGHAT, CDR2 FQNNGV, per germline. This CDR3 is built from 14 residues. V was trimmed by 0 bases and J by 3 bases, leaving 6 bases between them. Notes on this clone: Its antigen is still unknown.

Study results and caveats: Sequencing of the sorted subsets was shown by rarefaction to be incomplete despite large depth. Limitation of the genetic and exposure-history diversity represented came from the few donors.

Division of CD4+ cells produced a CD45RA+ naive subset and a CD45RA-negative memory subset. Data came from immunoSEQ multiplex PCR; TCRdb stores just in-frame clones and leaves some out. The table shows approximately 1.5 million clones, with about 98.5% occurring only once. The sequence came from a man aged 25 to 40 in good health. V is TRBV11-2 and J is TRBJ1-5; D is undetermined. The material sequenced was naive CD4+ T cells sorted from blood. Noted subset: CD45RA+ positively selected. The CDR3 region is CASSLDGFNQPQHF. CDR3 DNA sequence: TGTGCCAGCAGCTTAGATGGTTTCAATCAGCCCCAGCATTTT.